Each of the 30 T cell receptor beta chains below was sequenced from the same sample in a study of shared clonotypes between healthy human individuals. Repertoires were generated with immunoSEQ multiplex PCR, while TCRdb's copy carries only in-frame clones and drops some. The sample lists hundreds of thousands of clones, roughly 70% occurring once. The sample was memory CD4+ T cells sorted from blood. Indicated subset: CD45RA-negative fraction. The receptor source for this set is a woman aged 25 to 45 in good health.

The gene calls are TRBV14 and TRBJ2-7; unclear D gene. V dropped 3 bases and J dropped 6 bases, with 27 bases sitting between them. The CDR3 covers 18 residues. Germline-derived CDR1 and CDR2 are SGHDN and FVKESK. CDR3 residues: CASSHSPTYSRQRGEQYF. The CDR3, as DNA: TGTGCCAGCAGCCATTCCCCGACCTATAGTCGGCAACGTGGCGAGCAGTACTTC.

The chain combines TRBV7-2 with TRBJ2-4; 12 nucleotides match TRBD2. CDR3 length: 18 amino acids. Germline assignment: CDR1 SGHTA and CDR2 FQGNSA. The trim removed 3 bases at V and 7 bases at J, leaving 13 bases unmatched. The CDR3 nucleotides read TGTGCCAGCAGCTTTTCGAGTCTAGCGGGAGGGGTGGGGAACATTCAGTACTTC. Translation: CASSFSSLAGGVGNIQYF.

On this clone: At the DNA level, this CDR3 is encoded by other sequences in the same sample as well. J is TRBJ2-2 and V is TRBV27; 11 positions match TRBD2. V lost 6 bases and J lost 4; bases outside the gene matches: 1. This CDR3 contains 14 residues. CDR1 MNHEY and CDR2 SMNVEV come from the germline V gene (reference sequence). The CDR3 DNA reads TGTGCCAGCAGGGGGACTAGCGGCACCGGGGAGCTGTTTTTT. Encoded protein: CASRGTSGTGELFF.

In its sample, this clone was seen once. The chain combines TRBV19 with TRBJ1-2, with D possibly TRBD1 on 5 matching bases. This CDR3 comprises 16 residues. Trimming stripped 0 bases from V and 2 bases from J, with 13 bases between. Germline-derived CDR1 and CDR2 are LNHDA and SQIVND (reference sequence). The CDR3 coding sequence is TGTGCCAGTAGTATAGAGTTTGGGACCCCCAACTATGGCTACACCTTC. It translates to CASSIEFGTPNYGYTF.

This clone was recorded a few times. This chain uses TRBV2 with TRBJ2-7; D possibly corresponds to TRBD1 (6 bases). The CDR3 has 16 residues. V shed 6 bases and J shed 1 base, with 19 bases lying between them. The germline gives CDR1 SNHLY, CDR2 FYNNEI. In DNA, the CDR3 is TGTGCCAGCAGCAAGAACCGACAGGCCGCATCCTACGAGCAGTACTTC. It specifies CASSKNRQAASYEQYF.

Only a few counts were recorded for this clone. This chain connects TRBV18 to TRBJ1-1; D is unclear. V lost 2 bases and J lost 7, with 8 bases in between. Looked up from germline, CDR1 is KGHSH and CDR2 is LQKENI. CDR3 length: 12 amino acids. The chain's CDR3 is CASSPYADEAFF. CDR3 DNA sequence: TGTGCCAGCTCACCATACGCGGATGAAGCTTTCTTT.

This chain joins TRBV27 and TRBJ2-1; TRBD1 is a possible D gene (6 bases). CDR3 length: 17 residues. Trimming took off 5 bases at V and 1 base at J, with 18 bases between the two ends. From germline, CDR1 is MNHEY and CDR2 SMNVEV (reference sequence). The CDR3 DNA sequence: TGTGCCAGCAGTCCCCAACAGGGTCGGGGTTCCTACAATGAGCAGTTCTTC. This encodes CASSPQQGRGSYNEQFF.

The chain joins TRBV11-2 to TRBJ2-3; D uncertain. With 2 bases removed from V and 6 bases from J, the gap between germline ends came to 12 bases. The CDR3 is 14 amino acids. The germline V gene has CDR1 SGHAT and CDR2 FQNNGV. In DNA, the CDR3 is TGTGCCAGCAGCTTAAGGCAGTTCTTCGATACGCAGTATTTT. It specifies CASSLRQFFDTQYF.

The rearrangement uses TRBV9 and TRBJ1-5; D is undetermined. This CDR3 has 13 amino acids. V was clipped by 5 bases and J by 4 bases, with 10 bases between them. CDR1 is SGDLS and CDR2 is YYNGEE in the germline V gene. In nucleotides, the CDR3 is TGTGCCAGCAGTTTAGCGATGAATCAGCCCCAGCATTTT. It specifies CASSLAMNQPQHF.

In its sample, this clone was seen once. The V and J genes are TRBV27 and TRBJ2-7, with TRBD1 as a possible D gene (7 bases). Germline-derived CDR1 and CDR2 are MNHEY and SMNVEV (reference sequence). The CDR3 consists of 14 residues. Trimming pared 7 bases from V and 2 bases from J, leaving 15 bases between. CDR3 loop: CASMRTGGAYEQYF. The CDR3 DNA is TGTGCCAGCATGAGGACAGGCGGGGCCTACGAGCAGTACTTC.

In regard to this clone: A read error is possible here, since a much larger clone lies one base away. The V call is TRBV21-1, the J call TRBJ1-5. TRBV21-1 is flagged as a pseudogene. The CDR3 runs to 9 residues. CDR3 protein: CASNQPQHF. CDR3 sequence (DNA): TGTGCCAGTAATCAGCCCCAGCATTTT.

The V call is TRBV5-1, the J call TRBJ2-1; 14 bases agree with TRBD2. The CDR3 extends over 17 amino acids. Per the germline V gene, CDR1 is SGHRS and CDR2 is YFSETQ. J was trimmed by 1 base and V by 4 bases; bases with no gene match: 4. The CDR3 DNA follows: TGCGCCAGCAGCCGGGGACTAGCGGGGGATTCCTACAATGAGCAGTTCTTC. This gives the protein CASSRGLAGDSYNEQFF.

This chain connects TRBV28 to TRBJ2-5, with 7 positions matching TRBD1. Trimming at V came to 6 bases and at J to 8 bases, leaving 6 bases not matched to a gene. Looked up from germline, CDR1 is MDHEN and CDR2 is SYDVKM. The CDR3 extends over 12 amino acids. CDR3 nucleotide sequence: TGTGCCAGCAGGGAACAGGGGAGAACCCAGTACTTC. Its translation: CASREQGRTQYF.

This clone was seen more than once but under ten times. CDR3 bases: TGTGCCAGCAGTTTATTGCGACACGAGAACACTGAAGCTTTCTTT. It yields the protein CASSLLRHENTEAFF. V usage is TRBV28 and J usage is TRBJ1-1; no clear D gene. V lost 1 base to trimming and J lost 1 base, with 10 bases between them. Germline lookup yields CDR1 MDHEN and CDR2 SYDVKM. This CDR3 contains 15 residues.

V gene TRBV6-1 combines with J gene TRBJ2-1; D not resolved. V lost 5 bases and J 7 bases, leaving 18 bases between the germline ends. Looked up from germline, CDR1 is MNHNS and CDR2 is SASEGT. The CDR3 extends over 15 amino acids. For the CDR3, the DNA is TGTGCCAGCAGTATCGACGCGTTAGTTTTTAATGAGCAGTTCTTC. It codes for CASSIDALVFNEQFF.

V and J are TRBV7-9 and TRBJ2-1, with D hard to call. The CDR3 sequence is 15 residues long. V gave up 1 base and J gave up 4 bases, with 11 bases separating them. The germline gives CDR1 SEHNR, CDR2 FQNEAQ (reference sequence). The CDR3 DNA reads TGTGCCAGCAGCTTAGGTCCGAACCGTTACAATGAGCAGTTCTTC. Encoded protein: CASSLGPNRYNEQFF.

A few counts support this clone. This chain uses TRBV10-1 with TRBJ1-2; 8 bases fit TRBD1. CDR3 length equals 13 residues. Germline V lookup: CDR1 WNHNN, CDR2 SYGVQD (reference sequence). Trimming cost V 10 bases and J 8 bases; bases outside gene matches: 12. The chain's CDR3 is CATSQDRVTGYTF. DNA for the CDR3: TGCGCCACCTCCCAGGACAGGGTGACCGGCTACACCTTC.

J is TRBJ2-3 and V is TRBV18; 8 bases fit TRBD1. V lost 4 bases and J lost 6; bases outside the gene matches: 12. The germline gives CDR1 KGHSH, CDR2 LQKENI. The CDR3 covers 16 residues. The CDR3 DNA reads TGTGCCAGCTCACAGGACAGGGCCGACGGAGCGGATACGCAGTATTTT. Translated, it gives CASSQDRADGADTQYF.

This clone has a single count. The chain recombines TRBV5-6 with TRBJ2-7, with 9 bases identical to TRBD2. The germline CDR1 and CDR2 sequences are SGHDT and YYEEEE. The CDR3 consists of 17 residues. V lost 3 bases to trimming and J lost 7 bases; unmatched junction nucleotides: 17. CDR3 sequence (DNA): TGTGCCAGCAGCTCGGAGCCGCGGCCTAGCGGGATTAAAGAGCAGTACTTC. It specifies CASSSEPRPSGIKEQYF.

There are a few counts of this clone. The genes are TRBV5-1 and TRBJ2-3; the match to TRBD1 covers 12 bases. The CDR3 runs to 15 residues. V shed 0 bases, J shed 9 bases, and the junction held 5 bases outside the gene matches. Germline lookup yields CDR1 SGHRS and CDR2 YFSETQ. In DNA, the CDR3 is TGCGCCAGCAGCTTGGTGGGACAGGGGGCTGAGACGCAGTATTTT. Amino acids: CASSLVGQGAETQYF.

V gene TRBV19 combines with J gene TRBJ2-7; TRBD1 is a possible D gene (8 bases). This CDR3 is built from 14 residues. CDR1 is LNHDA, CDR2 SQIVND, per germline (reference sequence). Trimming removed 4 bases at V and 5 bases at J, with 15 bases between. The CDR3 DNA reads as TGTGCCAGTAGTAGTACAGGGGGAGGGAACGAGCAGTACTTC. Encoded protein: CASSSTGGGNEQYF.

V is TRBV11-2 and J is TRBJ1-3; no firm D call. V was cut by 2 bases and J by 4 bases, with 18 bases left in between. CDR3 length equals 17 residues. The germline V gene encodes CDR1 SGHAT and CDR2 FQNNGV. The CDR3 reads CASSLRPEVYAGNTIYF. The CDR3 nucleotides read TGTGCCAGCAGCTTAAGGCCAGAAGTTTACGCCGGAAACACCATATATTTT.

The V call is TRBV6-6, the J call TRBJ2-7, with TRBD2 matching over 12 bases. Germline CDR1 reads MNHNY; CDR2 reads SVGAGI (reference sequence). V lost 5 bases to trimming and J lost 0 bases; unmatched junction nucleotides: 5. The CDR3 totals 16 residues. CDR3 region: CASSRSSGRASYEQYF. As DNA, the CDR3 is TGTGCCAGCAGTAGGTCTAGCGGGAGGGCCTCCTACGAGCAGTACTTC.

The chain carries TRBV4-1 and TRBJ2-7; TRBD2 aligns across 11 bases. The germline gives CDR1 MGHRA, CDR2 YSYEKL. The CDR3 is 15 residues long. The ends lost 0 bases at V and 5 bases at J; junction bases unmatched: 3. The CDR3: CASSQDPSGRNEQYF. Written as DNA, the CDR3 is TGCGCCAGCAGCCAAGATCCTAGCGGGAGGAACGAGCAGTACTTC.

DNA of the CDR3: TGCGCCAGCAGGTTAGCGGAACCGGTGAATGAGCAGTTCTTC. Its translation: CASRLAEPVNEQFF. This chain connects TRBV10-2 to TRBJ2-1; TRBD2 might be the D (6 bases). V was shortened by 6 bases and J by 7 bases, with 16 bases between the two germline ends. The CDR3 consists of 14 residues. Per germline, CDR1 WSHSY and CDR2 SAAADI.

This clone came up many times. This chain links TRBV19 with TRBJ2-7; D might be TRBD2 (5 bases). This CDR3 has 15 amino acids. Looked up from germline, CDR1 is LNHDA and CDR2 is SQIVND (reference sequence). V was clipped by 3 bases and J by 2 bases, with 14 bases between them. DNA of the CDR3: TGTGCCAGTAGTATTACGGCGGGTTACACCTACGAGCAGTACTTC. Protein product: CASSITAGYTYEQYF.

In its sample, this clone was seen once. The rearrangement joins TRBV10-2 to TRBJ2-1; D might be TRBD1 or TRBD2, each matching 5 bases. In germline, CDR1 is WSHSY, CDR2 SAAADI. The CDR3 contains 14 residues. Trimming pared 5 bases from V and 7 bases from J, leaving 15 bases between. The CDR3 sequence: CASSYTGTTNEQFF. The CDR3 nucleotides read TGCGCCAGCAGTTACACCGGGACGACTAATGAGCAGTTCTTC.

Here the CDR3 reads CASSSGLDQFYNEQFF. The CDR3 DNA reads TGCGCCAGCAGCTCAGGACTAGACCAGTTTTACAATGAGCAGTTCTTC. This rearrangement joins TRBV5-1 to TRBJ2-1; TRBD2 matches at 7 bases. The ends lost 3 bases at V and 4 bases at J; junction bases unmatched: 10. The CDR3 totals 16 residues. Germline CDR1 reads SGHRS; CDR2 reads YFSETQ. Full variable domain (remainder filled in from reference TRBV5-1 and TRBJ2-1): KAGVTQTPRYLIKTRGQQVTLSCSPISGHRSVSWYQQTPGQGLQFLFEYFSETQRNKGNFPGRFSGRQFSNSRSEMNVSTLELGDSALYLCASSSGLDQFYNEQFFGPGTRLTVL.

The V call is TRBV5-1, the J call TRBJ2-2; 9 bases map to TRBD1. This CDR3 is 17 amino acids long. V shed 4 bases, J shed 7 bases, and the junction held 14 bases outside the gene matches. From germline, CDR1 is SGHRS and CDR2 YFSETQ. The CDR3 DNA reads as TGCGCCAGCAGCATTGAGGACAGGGGCTACGTTGGCGGGGAGCTGTTTTTT. This codes for CASSIEDRGYVGGELFF.

The V and J genes are TRBV28 and TRBJ2-7, with D possibly TRBD2 on 9 matching bases. Trimming shortened V by 2 bases and J by 9 bases, and 26 bases separated the two germline ends. The CDR3 is 17 amino acids. Germline assignment: CDR1 MDHEN and CDR2 SYDVKM. The CDR3 is CASSLAGGVSGSVGQYF. CDR3 coding DNA: TGTGCCAGCAGTTTAGCAGGGGGCGTTAGCGGGAGTGTTGGGCAGTACTTC.